This record looks at one T cell receptor (beta chain) sequence and its context. No cognate antigen has been identified for it. The input lacks base qualities; no much larger clone sits a single base away. This specimen comes from a study of shared clonotypes between healthy human individuals (dated by TCRdb to about 2020). Looking at the study overall: The cohort comprised a couple of women and three men aged 18 to 49 years. The study deeply sequenced blood TCR repertoires of several healthy adults to estimate repertoire size and the extent of clonotype sharing between individuals. Between about 0.94 and 8.9 billion PBMCs per donor were obtained by leukapheresis. For each donor, CD4 naive and CD4 memory were each given three plates, CD8 naive was given two plates, and CD8 memory was given one plate. To increase sequencing depth and limit assay-specific biases, different laboratories used diverse techniques to prepare libraries and sequence TCR repertoires. The study at large found these results: Because the study included only a small number of donors, the genetic and exposure-history diversity represented was limited. Larger estimated clonotype richness was generally found for naive subsets than for memory subsets. Even with the large sequencing depth, rarefaction of the sorted-subset datasets indicated that sequencing was incomplete. Sampling was restricted to blood, and TCR repertoires in tissue are likely to differ from TCR repertoires in blood. Sharing across a few donors was observed for about 5% of naive CD4, 3% to 3.5% of naive CD8, about 2.5% of memory CD4, and approximately 0.41% of memory CD8 clonotypes. Compared with non-shared clonotypes, clonotypes shared by all four sorted-subset donors had higher generation probabilities. Based on pairwise subsampling, the degree of clonotype sharing among donors was expected to be affected by sequencing depth.

CD8 naive samples consisted of CD45RO-negative cells that were positively selected for CCR7, yielding a CD45RA+CCR7+ population without TemRA cells. The donors were healthy, HIV-negative adults who had no recently reported acute infections or vaccinations. Every donor was a Caucasian adult living in Nashville, Tennessee, USA. Blood was obtained by leukapheresis, after which PBMCs were separated by Ficoll-Histopaque density gradient centrifugation and cryopreserved in liquid nitrogen vapor phase. Analytical flow cytometry was used to check the purity and quantity of each magnetically sorted T cell population. From each sorted fraction, genomic DNA was isolated and quantified by UV absorbance on a Nanodrop 2000c. TCR CDR3 regions were amplified from genomic DNA by multiplex PCR using the deep immunoSEQ assay. Genomic DNA extracted from each cell subset was distributed evenly over all wells of several immunoSEQ 96-well plates, and each plate served as one replicate. For sorted subsets, approximately 0.2 ug of genomic DNA, equivalent to around 29,000 T cell genomes, went into each replicate PCR. The purified libraries were quantified using a Qubit 3.0 fluorometer, sized with a Bioanalyzer 2100, and then quantified again using the KAPA Library Quantification kit. Every immunoSEQ 96-well plate was sequenced on a separate single-read 150-cycle Illumina NextSeq 550 flow cell. Under the source paper's analysis protocol: Because only junctional sequences without quality scores were contained in the immunoSEQ output, filtering matching that applied to full-length reads could not be performed. To assign V/J genes and CDR3, sequences were annotated against IMGT germline references using PyIR, a Python wrapper for IgBLAST v1.9. Reads were filtered out if the reads had weak V/J assignments (E-value above 1e-6), no CDR3, stop codons, out-of-frame junctions, or ambiguous translated residues. V3J clonotypes were defined as sequences sharing the same inferred V gene, J gene, and CDR3 amino acid sequence. The percentage overlap between two repertoires was calculated by dividing the number of shared unique clonotypes by the size of the smaller repertoire. Three approaches were used to assess repertoire richness: RTK rarefaction, the Chao1 estimator, and Recon v2.1 estimates of unobserved clonotypes. Generation probabilities were computed with OLGA for all TCRbeta clonotypes obtained by the gDNA method from several donors. This is the immuneACCESS table as TCRdb keeps it, with only in-frame sequences that have V and J called. A part of the clones is gone; compared with another copy, unresolved V genes explain less than half, and the rest is unexplained. The V and J calls and clone size are taken from that table; D and trimming were inferred from the DNA. For this sample the table gives about 1,800,000 clones, of which approximately 95% were detected only once. More than 0.95% of the sample comes from the top ten.

V and J lose 0 bases and 7 bases, and a span of 12 bases separates them. The CDR3 sequence holds 14 residues, the cysteine and phenylalanine included. Only the CDR3 DNA stays, 42 bases, in frame from base 1. Based on the germline V gene, the CDR1 and CDR2 sequences are SQVTM and ANQGSEA. What was sequenced was naive CD8+ T cells sorted from blood. The sample's cell subset or site label is to be understood as: CD45RA+CCR7+. The V and J segments used are TRBV29-1 and TRBJ2-2, with an unclear D gene assignment. This TCR was recovered from a man aged 18 to 29 in good health. The CDR3 amino acid sequence is: CSVEDGPRNGELFF. The nucleotide sequence is given as TGCAGCGTTGAAGATGGCCCCCGGAACGGGGAGCTGTTTTTT.